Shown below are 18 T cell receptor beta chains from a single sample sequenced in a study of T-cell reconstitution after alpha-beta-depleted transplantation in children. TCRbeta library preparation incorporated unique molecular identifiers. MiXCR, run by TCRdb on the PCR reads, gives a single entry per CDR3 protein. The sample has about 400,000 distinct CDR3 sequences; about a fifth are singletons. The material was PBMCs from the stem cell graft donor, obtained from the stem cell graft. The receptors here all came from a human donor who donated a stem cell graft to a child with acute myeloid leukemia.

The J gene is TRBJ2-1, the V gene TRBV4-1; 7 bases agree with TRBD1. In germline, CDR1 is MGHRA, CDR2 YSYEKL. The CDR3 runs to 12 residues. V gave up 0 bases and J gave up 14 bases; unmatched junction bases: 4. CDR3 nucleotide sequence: TGCGCCAGCAGCCAAGATCTCGGACAGGAGTTCTTC. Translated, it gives CASSQDLGQEFF.

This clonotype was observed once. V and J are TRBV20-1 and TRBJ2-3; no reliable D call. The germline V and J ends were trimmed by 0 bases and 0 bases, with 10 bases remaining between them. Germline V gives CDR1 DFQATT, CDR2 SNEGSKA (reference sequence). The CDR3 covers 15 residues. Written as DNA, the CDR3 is TGCAGTGCTAGAGATGCGGCGGCTAGCACAGATACGCAGTATTTT. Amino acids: CSARDAAASTDTQYF.

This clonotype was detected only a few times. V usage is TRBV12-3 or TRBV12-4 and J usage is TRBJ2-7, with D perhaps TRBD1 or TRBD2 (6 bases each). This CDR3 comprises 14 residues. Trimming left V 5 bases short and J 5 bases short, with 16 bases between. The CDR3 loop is CASSPGWGAHEQYF. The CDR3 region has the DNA TGTGCCAGCAGTCCTGGTTGGGGGGCCCACGAGCAGTACTTC.

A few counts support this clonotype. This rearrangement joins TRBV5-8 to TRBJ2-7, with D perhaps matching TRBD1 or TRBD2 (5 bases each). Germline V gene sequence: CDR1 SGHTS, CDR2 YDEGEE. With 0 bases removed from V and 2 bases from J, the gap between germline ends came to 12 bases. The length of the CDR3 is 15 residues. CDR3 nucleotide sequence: TGTGCCAGCAGCTTGGGGGACCACCAAACCTACGAGCAGTACTTC. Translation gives CASSLGDHQTYEQYF.

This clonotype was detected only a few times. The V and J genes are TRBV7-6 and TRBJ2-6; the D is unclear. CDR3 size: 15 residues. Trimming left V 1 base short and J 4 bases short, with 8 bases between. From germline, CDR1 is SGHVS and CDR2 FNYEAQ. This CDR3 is CASSLVVAGANVLTF. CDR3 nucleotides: TGTGCCAGCAGCTTAGTGGTAGCCGGGGCCAACGTCCTGACTTTC.

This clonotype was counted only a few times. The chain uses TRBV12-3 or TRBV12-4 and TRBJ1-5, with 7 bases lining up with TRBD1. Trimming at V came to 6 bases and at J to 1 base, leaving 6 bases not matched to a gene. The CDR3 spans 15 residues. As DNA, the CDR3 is TGTGCCAGCAGCATAAAAGGGGGCAGCAATCAGCCCCAGCATTTT. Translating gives CASSIKGGSNQPQHF.

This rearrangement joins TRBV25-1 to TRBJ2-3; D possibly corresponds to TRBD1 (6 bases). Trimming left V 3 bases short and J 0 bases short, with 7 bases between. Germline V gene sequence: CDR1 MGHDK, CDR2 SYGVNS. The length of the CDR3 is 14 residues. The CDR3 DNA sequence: TGTGCCAGCAGTGATGACAGGAGCACAGATACGCAGTATTTT. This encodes CASSDDRSTDTQYF.

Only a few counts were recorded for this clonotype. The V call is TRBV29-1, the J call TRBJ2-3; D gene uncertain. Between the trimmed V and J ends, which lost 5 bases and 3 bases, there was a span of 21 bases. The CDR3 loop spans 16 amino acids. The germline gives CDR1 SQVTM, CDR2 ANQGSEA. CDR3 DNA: TGCAGCGTTTCTCGTGGACGTAGGGTGACGACAGATACGCAGTATTTT. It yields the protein CSVSRGRRVTTDTQYF.

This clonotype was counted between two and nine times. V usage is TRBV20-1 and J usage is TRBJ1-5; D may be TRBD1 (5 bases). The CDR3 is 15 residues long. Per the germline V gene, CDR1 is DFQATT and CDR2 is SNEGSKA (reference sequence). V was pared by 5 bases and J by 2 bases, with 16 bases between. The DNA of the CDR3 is TGCAGTGCTGGGGTTGGGACGGGAGGCAATCAGCCCCAGCATTTT. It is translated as CSAGVGTGGNQPQHF.

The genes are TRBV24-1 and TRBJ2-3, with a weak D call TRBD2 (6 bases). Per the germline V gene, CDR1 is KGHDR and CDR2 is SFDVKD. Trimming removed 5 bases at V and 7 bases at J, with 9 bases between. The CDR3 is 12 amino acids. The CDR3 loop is CATSGTTHTQYF. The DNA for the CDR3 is TGTGCCACCAGTGGGACTACTCATACGCAGTATTTT.

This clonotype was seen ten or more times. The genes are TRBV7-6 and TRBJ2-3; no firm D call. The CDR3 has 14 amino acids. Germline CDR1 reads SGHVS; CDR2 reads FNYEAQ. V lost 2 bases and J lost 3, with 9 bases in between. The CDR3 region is CASSLQWLTDTQYF. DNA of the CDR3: TGTGCCAGCAGCTTACAGTGGTTGACAGATACGCAGTATTTT.

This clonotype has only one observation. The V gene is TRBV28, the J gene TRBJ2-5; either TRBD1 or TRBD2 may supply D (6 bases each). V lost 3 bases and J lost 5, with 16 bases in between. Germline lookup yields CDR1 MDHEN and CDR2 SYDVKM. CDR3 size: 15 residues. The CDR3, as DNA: TGTGCCAGCAGTTTCCGGGGGCTCGGGCAGGAGACCCAGTACTTC. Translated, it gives CASSFRGLGQETQYF.

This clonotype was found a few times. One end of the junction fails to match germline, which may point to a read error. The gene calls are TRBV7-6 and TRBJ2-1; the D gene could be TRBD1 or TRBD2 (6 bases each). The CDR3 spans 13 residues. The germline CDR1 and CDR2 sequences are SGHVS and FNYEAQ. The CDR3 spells CASNLGGSDEQFF. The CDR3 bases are TGTGCCAGCAACTTAGGGGGGAGCGATGAGCAGTTCTTC.

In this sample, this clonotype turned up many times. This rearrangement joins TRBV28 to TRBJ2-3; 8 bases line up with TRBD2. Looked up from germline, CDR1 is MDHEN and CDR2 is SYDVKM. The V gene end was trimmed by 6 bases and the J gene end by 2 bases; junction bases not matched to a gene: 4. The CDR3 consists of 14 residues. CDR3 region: CASSLAGPTDTQYF. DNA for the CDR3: TGTGCCAGCAGCTTAGCGGGACCCACAGATACGCAGTATTTT.

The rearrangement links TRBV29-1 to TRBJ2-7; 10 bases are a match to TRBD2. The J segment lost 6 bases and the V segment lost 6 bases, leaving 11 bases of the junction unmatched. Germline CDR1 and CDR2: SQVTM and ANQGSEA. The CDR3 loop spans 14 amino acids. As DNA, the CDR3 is TGCAGCGTCGCGAACCTCCTAGCGGGAGTCGAGCAGTACTTC. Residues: CSVANLLAGVEQYF.

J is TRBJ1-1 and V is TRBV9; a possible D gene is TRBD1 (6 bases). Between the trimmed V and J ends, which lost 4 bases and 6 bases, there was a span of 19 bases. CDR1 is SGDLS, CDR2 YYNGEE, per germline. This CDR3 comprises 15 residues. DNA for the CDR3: TGTGCCAGCAGCTTAAGGGGGGGGGTCGGATCTGAAGCTTTCTTT. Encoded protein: CASSLRGGVGSEAFF.

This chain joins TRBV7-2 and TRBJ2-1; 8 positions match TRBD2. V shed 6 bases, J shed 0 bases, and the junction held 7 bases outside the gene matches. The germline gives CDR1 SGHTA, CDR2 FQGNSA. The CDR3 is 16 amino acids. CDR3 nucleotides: TGTGCCAGCAGTGTGGTAGCGGGGCTCTCCTACAATGAGCAGTTCTTC. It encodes CASSVVAGLSYNEQFF.

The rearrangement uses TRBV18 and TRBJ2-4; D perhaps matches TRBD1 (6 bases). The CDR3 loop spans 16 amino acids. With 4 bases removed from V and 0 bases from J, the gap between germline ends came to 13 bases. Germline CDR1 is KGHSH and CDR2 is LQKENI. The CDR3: CASSHGQSLAKNIQYF. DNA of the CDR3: TGTGCCAGCTCACACGGACAGAGCCTAGCCAAAAACATTCAGTACTTC. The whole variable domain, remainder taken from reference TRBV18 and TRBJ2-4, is NAGVMQNPRHLVRRRGQEARLRCSPMKGHSHVYWYRQLPEEGLKFMVYLQKENIIDESGMPKERFSAEFPKEGPSILRIQQVVRGDSAAYFCASSHGQSLAKNIQYFGAGTRLSVL.